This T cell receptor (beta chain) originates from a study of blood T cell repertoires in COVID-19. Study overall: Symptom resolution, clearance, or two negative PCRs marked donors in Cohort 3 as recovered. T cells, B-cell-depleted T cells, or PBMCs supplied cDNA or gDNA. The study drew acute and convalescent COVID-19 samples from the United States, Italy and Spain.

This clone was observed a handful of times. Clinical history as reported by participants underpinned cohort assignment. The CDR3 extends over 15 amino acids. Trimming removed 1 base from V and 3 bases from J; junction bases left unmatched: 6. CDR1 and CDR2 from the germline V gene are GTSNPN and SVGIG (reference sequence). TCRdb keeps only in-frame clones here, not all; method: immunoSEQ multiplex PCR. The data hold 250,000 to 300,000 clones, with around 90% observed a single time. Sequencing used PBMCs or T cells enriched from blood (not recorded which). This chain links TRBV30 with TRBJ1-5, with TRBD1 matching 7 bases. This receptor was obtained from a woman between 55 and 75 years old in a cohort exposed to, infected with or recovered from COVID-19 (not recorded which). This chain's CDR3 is CAWSEGASHNQPQHF. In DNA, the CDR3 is TGTGCCTGGAGTGAGGGGGCATCCCACAATCAGCCCCAGCATTTT.